The source of this T cell receptor beta chain is a study of graft-versus-host responses after intestinal transplantation. General study results and limits: Individuals carrying graft-donor T cell macrochimerism showed high graft-versus-host to host-versus-graft clonal ratios in allografts.

Some clones are missing from TCRdb's copy, which holds only in-frame ones; the method was immunoSEQ multiplex PCR. Of around 9,000 clones in the sample, over 90% were seen once. Concerning this clone: The antigen is not known.

The CDR3 has 14 amino acids. CDR1 is PRHDT, CDR2 FYEKMQ, per germline (reference sequence). Deletions cut 1 base from V and 1 base from J, with 7 bases between. The clonotype originates from a human patient who received an intestinal transplant, so some T cells may come from the graft donor. Specimen: PBMCs, collected 11 days after intestinal transplantation. The chain couples TRBV13 to TRBJ1-1, with a weak D call TRBD1 (5 bases). The CDR3 loop reads CASSLVGENTEAFF. CDR3 sequence (DNA): TGTGCCAGCAGCTTAGTAGGGGAGAACACTGAAGCTTTCTTT.